The 25 T cell receptor beta chains below were found in one sample sequenced in a study of cytomegalovirus exposure and HLA in healthy donors. The PCR ran on 60 Vbeta and 13 Jbeta primers. Some clones are missing from TCRdb's copy, which holds only in-frame ones; the method was immunoSEQ multiplex PCR. The sample includes under 250,000 clones, approximately 82% of them seen just once. The sample was PBMCs. Source of these receptors: a man aged 18-30 years in good health and CMV-seronegative.

The sample holds a few counts of this clone. The V gene is TRBV30, the J gene TRBJ2-1; D not certain. The CDR3 totals 15 residues. The V gene lost 0 bases and the J gene lost 6 bases, with 15 bases spanning the gap. CDR1 is GTSNPN, CDR2 SVGIG, per germline (reference sequence). This chain's CDR3 is CAWSVSWSGPNEQFF. CDR3 bases: TGTGCCTGGAGTGTTTCGTGGTCGGGTCCCAATGAGCAGTTCTTC.

The sample holds one count of this clone. V gene TRBV5-1 combines with J gene TRBJ1-5, with TRBD1 identical over 9 bases. Losses at the gene ends were 0 bases for V and 1 base for J; bases not matched to a gene: 2. CDR3 size: 16 residues. Per the germline V gene, CDR1 is SGHRS and CDR2 is YFSETQ. The CDR3 spells CASSLGDRESNQPQHF. As DNA, the CDR3 is TGCGCCAGCAGCTTGGGGGACAGGGAAAGCAATCAGCCCCAGCATTTT. The full variable domain, rest sourced from reference TRBV5-1 and TRBJ1-5, is KAGVTQTPRYLIKTRGQQVTLSCSPISGHRSVSWYQQTPGQGLQFLFEYFSETQRNKGNFPGRFSGRQFSNSRSEMNVSTLELGDSALYLCASSLGDRESNQPQHFGDGTRLSIL.

This chain's CDR3 is CASSFPGETQYF. The DNA for the CDR3 is TGTGCCAGCAGCTTCCCCGGGGAGACCCAGTACTTC. The chain recombines TRBV7-3 with TRBJ2-5; D not resolved. Trimming took 3 bases from V and 5 from J, leaving 7 bases between them. The CDR3 runs to 12 residues. CDR1 SGHTA and CDR2 FQGTGA come from the germline V gene.

This clone was observed a single time. The chain links TRBV9 to TRBJ1-1, with 7 bases aligning to TRBD1. There are 16 residues in the CDR3. V shed 0 bases, J shed 5 bases, and the junction held 10 bases outside the gene matches. From germline, CDR1 is SGDLS and CDR2 YYNGEE. Here the CDR3 DNA reads TGTGCCAGCAGCGTAGACTACAGGGGATGGAAGACTGAAGCTTTCTTT. It codes for CASSVDYRGWKTEAFF.

The V gene is TRBV2, the J gene TRBJ2-5, with TRBD2 matching over 7 bases. The CDR3 loop spans 13 amino acids. The junction had 7 bases not matched to a gene; V was cut back by 7 bases and J by 5 bases. The germline gives CDR1 SNHLY, CDR2 FYNNEI. The DNA of the CDR3 is TGTGCCAGCAAACCAATAGCGGGTGAGACCCAGTACTTC. It yields the protein CASKPIAGETQYF.

The CDR3 spells CASYPGPDRTYEQYF. The CDR3 DNA reads as TGTGCCAGCTACCCCGGCCCGGACAGGACGTACGAGCAGTACTTC. The chain is built from TRBV2 and TRBJ2-7; 7 bases are a match to TRBD1. The junction had 14 bases not matched to a gene; V was cut back by 8 bases and J by 4 bases. This CDR3 comprises 15 residues. The germline V gene encodes CDR1 SNHLY and CDR2 FYNNEI.

This CDR3 reads CASSQDRPAGGETQYF. The CDR3 coding sequence is TGTGCCAGCAGCCAAGACCGACCGGCAGGAGGAGAGACCCAGTACTTC. J is TRBJ2-5 and V is TRBV27, with D tentatively TRBD2 (5 bases). V was trimmed by 6 bases and J by 4 bases, leaving 21 bases between them. The CDR3 spans 16 residues. Germline loops: CDR1 MNHEY, CDR2 SMNVEV (reference sequence).

The chain joins TRBV5-1 to TRBJ2-7; 10 nucleotides line up with TRBD1. CDR3 length: 16 residues. Germline V gives CDR1 SGHRS, CDR2 YFSETQ. V dropped 0 bases and J dropped 4; count of bases not matched to a gene: 7. CDR3 sequence reads: CASSLAPTGGLYEQYF. The CDR3 coding sequence is TGCGCCAGCAGCTTGGCCCCGACAGGGGGCTTGTACGAGCAGTACTTC.

V and J are TRBV6-1 and TRBJ1-2, with 7 bases fitting TRBD1. The CDR3 sequence is 14 residues long. Germline CDR1 is MNHNS and CDR2 is SASEGT. The ends lost 4 bases at V and 1 base at J; junction bases unmatched: 3. CDR3 region: CASSGTGSNYGYTF. Here the CDR3 DNA reads TGTGCCAGCAGTGGGACAGGAAGTAACTATGGCTACACCTTC.

The chain carries TRBV2 and TRBJ2-2, with a possible D match to TRBD1 (6 bases). The germline V gene has CDR1 SNHLY and CDR2 FYNNEI. CDR3 length: 14 amino acids. V lost 6 bases and J lost 1, with 9 bases in between. CDR3 amino acids: CASRGAGNTGELFF. The CDR3, as DNA: TGTGCCAGCAGGGGGGCGGGGAACACCGGGGAGCTGTTTTTT.

This clone was counted once. J is TRBJ2-5 and V is TRBV11-2; a weak D match, TRBD2 (6 bases). This CDR3 spans 16 amino acids. Trimming stripped 4 bases from V and 2 bases from J, with 17 bases between. Germline V gene data show CDR1 as SGHAT and CDR2 as FQNNGV. The CDR3 region is CASSSPGEEGQETQYF. The CDR3, as DNA: TGTGCCAGCAGCTCCCCGGGGGAAGAGGGACAAGAGACCCAGTACTTC.

V gene TRBV21-1 combines with J gene TRBJ2-3; no check of the table's D call, TRBD2, against the DNA was made. TRBV21-1 is described as a pseudogene. The CDR3 consists of 12 residues. DNA of the CDR3: TGCCCCCCAGCGGGAGGGAGAGATACGCAGTATTTT. As protein: CPPAGGRDTQYF.

J is TRBJ2-7 and V is TRBV7-8, with D maybe TRBD1 (6 bases). CDR1 is SGHVS, CDR2 FQNEAQ, per germline. V was shortened by 2 bases and J by 5 bases, with 16 bases between the two germline ends. CDR3 size: 15 residues. The CDR3 coding sequence is TGTGCCAGCAGCTTATTCGGAAGGACAGTCGACGAGCAGTACTTC. It encodes CASSLFGRTVDEQYF.

This clone showed up just a few times. CDR3 protein: CASTPRVGDRSYEQYF. CDR3 bases: TGTGCCAGCACCCCCAGGGTTGGGGACAGATCCTACGAGCAGTACTTC. V gene TRBV28 combines with J gene TRBJ2-7, with 7 bases identical to TRBD1. The CDR3 length is 16 residues. The V gene's germline CDR1 is MDHEN and CDR2 SYDVKM. Trimming took 7 bases from V and 1 from J; bases not matched to a gene: 13.

V is TRBV29-1 and J is TRBJ2-5; D perhaps matches TRBD2 (5 bases). V was trimmed by 5 bases and J by 5 bases, leaving 12 bases between them. The CDR3 runs to 12 residues. Germline V gives CDR1 SQVTM, CDR2 ANQGSEA. CDR3 residues: CSVFGEMETQYF. CDR3 sequence (DNA): TGCAGCGTTTTTGGGGAGATGGAGACCCAGTACTTC.

The CDR3 sequence: CASGLTGSYEQYF. Here the CDR3 DNA reads TGTGCCAGCGGGCTGACAGGTTCCTACGAGCAGTACTTC. J is TRBJ2-7 and V is TRBV5-4; the D gene is possibly TRBD1 (6 bases). The CDR3 has 13 residues. Trimming stripped 7 bases from V and 1 base from J, with 12 bases between. Germline CDR1 reads SGHNT; CDR2 reads YYREEE (reference sequence).

This chain uses TRBV28 with TRBJ2-7; TRBD1 aligns across 8 bases. The junction had 7 bases not matched to a gene; V was cut back by 6 bases and J by 3 bases. In germline, CDR1 is MDHEN, CDR2 SYDVKM. The CDR3 covers 14 residues. The CDR3 DNA reads TGTGCCAGCAGACGGACCGGGACAGGCTACGAGCAGTACTTC. Its protein is CASRRTGTGYEQYF.

The chain recombines TRBV29-1 with TRBJ1-2; TRBD1 might be the D (6 bases). CDR3 size: 16 residues. The V gene lost 5 bases and the J gene lost 4 bases, with 23 bases spanning the gap. CDR1 is SQVTM and CDR2 is ANQGSEA in the germline V gene. The CDR3 is CSVSLGGGQTSYGYTF. CDR3 DNA: TGCAGCGTTAGTTTGGGTGGTGGACAGACAAGCTATGGCTACACCTTC. The entire variable domain, with the rest obtained from reference TRBV29-1 and TRBJ1-2, is as follows: SAVISQKPSRDICQRGTSLTIQCQVDSQVTMMFWYRQQPGQSLTLIATANQGSEATYESGFVIDKFPISRPNLTFSTLTVSNMSPEDSSIYLCSVSLGGGQTSYGYTFGSGTRLTVV.

CDR3 residues: CASSLGQGVDYGYTF. The DNA for the CDR3 is TGTGCCAGCAGCCTGGGACAGGGAGTAGACTATGGCTACACCTTC. The chain recombines TRBV7-8 with TRBJ1-2; the match to TRBD1 covers 9 bases. The V gene end was trimmed by 5 bases and the J gene end by 3 bases; junction bases not matched to a gene: 7. This CDR3 is built from 15 residues. Germline loops: CDR1 SGHVS, CDR2 FQNEAQ.

The chain employs TRBV4-2 and TRBJ2-1, with 10 bases fitting TRBD2. The V and J ends lost 6 bases and 8 bases, in that order; junction bases with no gene match: 7. This CDR3 spans 14 amino acids. Germline V gives CDR1 LGHNA, CDR2 YNFKEQ. The CDR3 DNA reads TGTGCCAGCAGAATGGGACTAGCGTCCCATGAGCAGTTCTTC. Translated: CASRMGLASHEQFF.

This clone was counted a few times. The rearrangement uses TRBV2 and TRBJ2-1, with D hard to call. There are 12 residues in the CDR3. V was cut by 6 bases and J by 7 bases, with 10 bases left in between. Germline V gene sequence: CDR1 SNHLY, CDR2 FYNNEI. CDR3 nucleotides: TGTGCCAGCAGCTCTCCAGCGAATGAGCAGTTCTTC. Amino acid sequence: CASSSPANEQFF. Filled out from reference TRBV2 and TRBJ2-1, the complete variable domain reads EPEVTQTPSHQVTQMGQEVILRCVPISNHLYFYWYRQILGQKVEFLVSFYNNEISEKSEIFDDQFSVERPDGSNFTLKIRSTKLEDSAMYFCASSSPANEQFFGPGTRLTVL.

V is TRBV2 and J is TRBJ1-4; 7 nucleotides match TRBD1. Germline V gene lookup returns CDR1 SNHLY and CDR2 FYNNEI. Trimming removed 9 bases from V and 8 bases from J; junction bases left unmatched: 15. This CDR3 has 15 amino acids. Written as DNA, the CDR3 is TGTGCCAGTAGAAAGGGGGCTGGGCTGGGGGAAAAACTGTTTTTT. It codes for CASRKGAGLGEKLFF.

A few counts support this clone. The chain has TRBV9 and TRBJ2-7; 11 nucleotides match TRBD1. J was trimmed by 6 bases and V by 3 bases; bases with no gene match: 11. This CDR3 has 16 amino acids. Germline V gene sequence: CDR1 SGDLS, CDR2 YYNGEE. The CDR3 nucleotides read TGTGCCAGCAGCGGGGGTCCGGGACAGGGGGGAGGCGAGCAGTACTTC. Translating it yields CASSGGPGQGGGEQYF.

The chain is built from TRBV28 and TRBJ1-2, with 9 bases matching TRBD1. The CDR3 is made up of 14 amino acids. CDR1 is MDHEN, CDR2 SYDVKM, per germline. V lost 2 bases and J lost 8; bases outside the gene matches: 6. The CDR3 reads CASSLPTGGNGYTF. CDR3 in DNA: TGTGCCAGCAGTTTACCAACAGGGGGCAACGGCTACACCTTC.

The rearrangement links TRBV7-8 to TRBJ1-2, with TRBD1 identical over 7 bases. CDR3 size: 14 residues. Germline trimming cut 5 bases from V and 3 bases from J; bases unmatched to any gene: 6. Germline V gene sequence: CDR1 SGHVS, CDR2 FQNEAQ. The CDR3 bases are TGTGCCAGCAGCGGCACCGGGACAGACTATGGCTACACCTTC. Amino acid sequence: CASSGTGTDYGYTF.